This T cell receptor beta chain was captured by sequencing in a study of T cells in Graves' hyperthyroidism and ophthalmopathy. Study results and caveats: From stable hyperthyroidism, ophthalmopathy was separated by a 13 V-J model. With a median lead of roughly 6.2 months before onset, the model predicted ophthalmopathy.

Germline V lookup: CDR1 KGHDR, CDR2 SFDVKD. This CDR3 is built from 19 residues. After removal of 4 bases from V and 3 bases from J, the junction contained 13 bases not matched to a gene. There are a few counts of this clonotype. Its antigen is not known. The TCR beta CDR3 regions underwent amplification using RNA transcripts as the source. Carried out on the TCR CDR3, a first-round RT-PCR used the HTBI primer set. TCRdb itself ran the multiplex PCR reads through MiXCR, one entry per CDR3 protein. Among hundreds of thousands of distinct CDR3 sequences listed, 12% to 15% were seen once. Source material: blood. The chain has TRBV24-1 and TRBJ1-4; 10 bases are shared with TRBD1. This sequence was found in a young woman with Graves' hyperthyroidism. CDR3 in amino acids: CATSDPPADRGSPNEKLFF. CDR3 DNA sequence: TGTGCCACCAGTGACCCACCGGCGGACAGGGGGTCACCTAATGAAAAACTGTTTTTT.